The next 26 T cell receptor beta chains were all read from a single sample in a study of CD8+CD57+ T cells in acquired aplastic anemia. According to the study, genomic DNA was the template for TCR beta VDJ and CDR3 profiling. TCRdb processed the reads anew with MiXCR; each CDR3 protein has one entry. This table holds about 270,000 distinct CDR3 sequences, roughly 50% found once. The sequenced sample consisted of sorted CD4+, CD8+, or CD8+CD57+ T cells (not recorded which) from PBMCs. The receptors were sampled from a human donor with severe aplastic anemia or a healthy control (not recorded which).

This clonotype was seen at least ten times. The CDR3 loop is CAWKRQGGRYEQYF. CDR3 in DNA: TGTGCCTGGAAAAGACAGGGCGGAAGGTACGAGCAGTACTTC. This chain uses TRBV30 with TRBJ2-7; 7 bases are shared with TRBD1. The germline CDR1 and CDR2 sequences are GTSNPN and SVGIG (reference sequence). Trimming at V came to 4 bases and at J to 4 bases, leaving 10 bases not matched to a gene. This CDR3 has 14 residues.

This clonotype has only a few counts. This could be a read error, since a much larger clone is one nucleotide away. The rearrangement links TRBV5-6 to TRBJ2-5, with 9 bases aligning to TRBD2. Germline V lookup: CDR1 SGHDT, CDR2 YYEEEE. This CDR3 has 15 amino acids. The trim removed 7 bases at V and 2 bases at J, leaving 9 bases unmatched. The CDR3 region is CASGGLARAQETQYF. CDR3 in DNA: TGTGCCAGCGGAGGACTAGCGAGGGCTCAAGAGACCCAGTACTTC.

The CDR3 DNA follows: TGTGCCAGTAGTATTGGAGTGACGTCCGGAAACACCATATATTTT. Translating it yields CASSIGVTSGNTIYF. The chain uses TRBV19 and TRBJ1-3; D gene unclear. V was cut by 3 bases and J by 4 bases, with 13 bases left in between. The CDR3 length is 15 residues. Germline CDR1 LNHDA, CDR2 SQIVND (reference sequence). Full variable domain (missing parts from reference TRBV19 and TRBJ1-3): DGGITQSPKYLFRKEGQNVTLSCEQNLNHDAMYWYRQDPGQGLRLIYYSQIVNDFQKGDIAEGYSVSREKKESFPLTVTSAQKNPTAFYLCASSIGVTSGNTIYFGEGSWLTVV.

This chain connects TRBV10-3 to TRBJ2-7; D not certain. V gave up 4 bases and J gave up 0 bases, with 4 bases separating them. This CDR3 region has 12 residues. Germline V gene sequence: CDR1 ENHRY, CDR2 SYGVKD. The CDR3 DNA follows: TGTGCCATCAGTGCTAGCTCCTACGAGCAGTACTTC. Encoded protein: CAISASSYEQYF.

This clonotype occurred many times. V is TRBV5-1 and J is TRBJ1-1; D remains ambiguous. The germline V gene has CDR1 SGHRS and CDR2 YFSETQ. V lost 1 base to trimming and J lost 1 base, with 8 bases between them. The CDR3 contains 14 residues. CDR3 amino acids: CASSLSSGNTEAFF. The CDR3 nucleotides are TGCGCCAGCAGCTTGTCTTCAGGGAACACTGAAGCTTTCTTT.

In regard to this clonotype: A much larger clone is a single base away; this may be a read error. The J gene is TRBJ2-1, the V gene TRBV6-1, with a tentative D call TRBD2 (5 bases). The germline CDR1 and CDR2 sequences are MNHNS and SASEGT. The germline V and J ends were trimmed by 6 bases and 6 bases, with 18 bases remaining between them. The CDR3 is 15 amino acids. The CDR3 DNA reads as TGTGCCAGCAGCCCACGGGGTACATGGGGCAATGAGCAGTTCTTC. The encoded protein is CASSPRGTWGNEQFF.

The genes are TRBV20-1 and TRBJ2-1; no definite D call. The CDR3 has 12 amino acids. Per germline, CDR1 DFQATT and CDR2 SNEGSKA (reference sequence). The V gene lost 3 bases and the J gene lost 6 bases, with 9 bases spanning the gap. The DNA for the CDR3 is TGCAGTGCTAGGAATTTTCTCAATGAGCAGTTCTTC. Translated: CSARNFLNEQFF.

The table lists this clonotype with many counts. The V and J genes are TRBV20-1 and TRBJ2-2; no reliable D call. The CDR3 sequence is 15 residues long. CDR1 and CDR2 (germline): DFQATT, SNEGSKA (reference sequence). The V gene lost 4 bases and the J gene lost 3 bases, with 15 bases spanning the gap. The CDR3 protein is CSAIGQRPHTGELFF. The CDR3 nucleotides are TGCAGTGCTATTGGCCAAAGGCCCCACACCGGGGAGCTGTTTTTT.

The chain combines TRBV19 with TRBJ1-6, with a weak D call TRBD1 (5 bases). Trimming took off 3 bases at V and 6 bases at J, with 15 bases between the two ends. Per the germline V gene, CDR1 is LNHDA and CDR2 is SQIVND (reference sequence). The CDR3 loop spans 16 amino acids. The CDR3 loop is CASSMGRGDGNSPLHF. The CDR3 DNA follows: TGTGCCAGTAGTATGGGGAGAGGGGATGGTAATTCACCCCTCCACTTT.

Here the CDR3 DNA reads TGTGCCAGCTCACCGTCTGGGTCGAACACTGAAGCTTTCTTT. Its translation: CASSPSGSNTEAFF. This rearrangement joins TRBV18 to TRBJ1-1; D is unclear. The germline CDR1 and CDR2 sequences are KGHSH and LQKENI. Trimming cost V 3 bases and J 1 base, with 9 bases left between them. The CDR3 loop spans 14 amino acids.

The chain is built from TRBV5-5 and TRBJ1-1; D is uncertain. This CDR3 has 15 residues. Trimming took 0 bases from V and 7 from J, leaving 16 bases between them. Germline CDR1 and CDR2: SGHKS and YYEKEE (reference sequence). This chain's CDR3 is CASSLAGGSGNEAFF. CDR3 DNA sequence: TGTGCCAGCAGCTTGGCCGGCGGGTCTGGCAATGAAGCTTTCTTT.

This CDR3 is CAIRGTGYEQYF. The CDR3, as DNA: TGTGCCATCAGGGGGACAGGCTACGAGCAGTACTTC. This chain joins TRBV6-6 and TRBJ2-7; 8 bases are a match to TRBD1. Germline V lookup: CDR1 MNHNY, CDR2 SVGAGI (reference sequence). The CDR3 sequence is 12 residues long. V dropped 10 bases and J dropped 3; count of bases not matched to a gene: 5.

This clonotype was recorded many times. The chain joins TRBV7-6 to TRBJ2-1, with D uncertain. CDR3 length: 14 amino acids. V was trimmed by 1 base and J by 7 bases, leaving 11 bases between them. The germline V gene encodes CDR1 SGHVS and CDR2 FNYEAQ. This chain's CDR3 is CASSLGSGQNEQFF. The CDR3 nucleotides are TGTGCCAGCAGCTTAGGATCGGGCCAAAATGAGCAGTTCTTC.

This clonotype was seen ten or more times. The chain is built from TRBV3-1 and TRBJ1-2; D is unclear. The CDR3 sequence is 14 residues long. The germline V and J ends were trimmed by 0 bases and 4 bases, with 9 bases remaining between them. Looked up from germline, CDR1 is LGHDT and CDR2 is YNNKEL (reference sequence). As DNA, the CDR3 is TGTGCCAGCAGCCAAGAACCGCGCGGCTATGGCTACACCTTC. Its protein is CASSQEPRGYGYTF.

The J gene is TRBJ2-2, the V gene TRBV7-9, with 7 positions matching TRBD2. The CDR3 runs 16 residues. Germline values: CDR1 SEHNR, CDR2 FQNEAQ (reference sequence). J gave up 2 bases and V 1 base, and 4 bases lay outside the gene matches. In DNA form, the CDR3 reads TGTGCCAGCAGCTTAGGTAGCGGGCATAACACCGGGGAGCTGTTTTTT. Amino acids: CASSLGSGHNTGELFF.

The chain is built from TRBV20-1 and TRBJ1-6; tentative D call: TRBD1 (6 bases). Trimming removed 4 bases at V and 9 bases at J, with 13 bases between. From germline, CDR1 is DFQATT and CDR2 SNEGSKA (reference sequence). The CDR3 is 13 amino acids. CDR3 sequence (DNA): TGCAGTGCTAATCAGGGGAGGCTTTCACCCCTCCACTTT. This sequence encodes CSANQGRLSPLHF.

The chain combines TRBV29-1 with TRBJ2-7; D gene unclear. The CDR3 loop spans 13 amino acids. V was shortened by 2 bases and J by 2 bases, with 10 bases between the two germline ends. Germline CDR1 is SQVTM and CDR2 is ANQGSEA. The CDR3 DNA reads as TGCAGCGTTGAAACAACCCAGCCCTACGAGCAGTACTTC. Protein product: CSVETTQPYEQYF.

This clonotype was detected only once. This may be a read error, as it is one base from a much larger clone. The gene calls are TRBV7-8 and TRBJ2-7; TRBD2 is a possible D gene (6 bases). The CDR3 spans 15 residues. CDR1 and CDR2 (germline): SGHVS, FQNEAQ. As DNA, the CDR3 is TGTGCCAGCAGCTTAGCGGGGGGACCGAGCTACGGGCAGTACTTC. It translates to CASSLAGGPSYGQYF.

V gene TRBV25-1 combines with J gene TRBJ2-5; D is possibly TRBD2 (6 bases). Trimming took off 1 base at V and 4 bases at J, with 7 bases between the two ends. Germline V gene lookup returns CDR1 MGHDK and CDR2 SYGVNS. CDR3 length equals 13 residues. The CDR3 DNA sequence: TGTGCCAGCAGTGAATCCGGGAGAGAGACCCAGTACTTC. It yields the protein CASSESGRETQYF.

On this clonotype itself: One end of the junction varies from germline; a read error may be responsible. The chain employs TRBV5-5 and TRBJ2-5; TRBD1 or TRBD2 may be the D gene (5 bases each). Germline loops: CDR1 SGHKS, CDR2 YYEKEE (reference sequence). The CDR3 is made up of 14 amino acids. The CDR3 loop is CASSPGTDEETQYF. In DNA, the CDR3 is TGCGCCAGCAGCCCCGGGACCGATGAAGAGACCCAGTACTTC.

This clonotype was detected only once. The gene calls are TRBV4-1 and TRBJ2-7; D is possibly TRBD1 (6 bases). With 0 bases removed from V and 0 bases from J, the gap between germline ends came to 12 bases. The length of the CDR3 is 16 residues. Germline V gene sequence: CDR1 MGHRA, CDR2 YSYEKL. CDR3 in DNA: TGCGCCAGCAGCCAAGATCAAGACAGGAGCTCCTACGAGCAGTACTTC. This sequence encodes CASSQDQDRSSYEQYF.

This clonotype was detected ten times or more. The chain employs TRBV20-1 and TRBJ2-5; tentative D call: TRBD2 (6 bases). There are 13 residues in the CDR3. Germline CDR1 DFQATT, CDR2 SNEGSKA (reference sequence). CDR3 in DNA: TGCAGCACCCCACAGCCCGCGGGGGAGACCCAGTACTTC. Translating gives CSTPQPAGETQYF.

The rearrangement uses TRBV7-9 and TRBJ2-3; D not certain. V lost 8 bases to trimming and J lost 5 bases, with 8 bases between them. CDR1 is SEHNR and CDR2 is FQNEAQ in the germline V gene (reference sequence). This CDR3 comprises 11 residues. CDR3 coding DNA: TGTGCCAGCGCCGTCCAAGATACGCAGTATTTT. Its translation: CASAVQDTQYF.

The chain's CDR3 is CAISEGDRGSRYGYTF. In nucleotides, the CDR3 is TGTGCCATCAGTGAAGGGGACAGGGGGTCGAGGTATGGCTACACCTTC. V usage is TRBV10-3 and J usage is TRBJ1-2, with 11 bases that match TRBD1. CDR1 and CDR2 (germline): ENHRY, SYGVKD. The CDR3 consists of 16 residues. J gave up 5 bases and V 3 bases, and 8 bases lay outside the gene matches.

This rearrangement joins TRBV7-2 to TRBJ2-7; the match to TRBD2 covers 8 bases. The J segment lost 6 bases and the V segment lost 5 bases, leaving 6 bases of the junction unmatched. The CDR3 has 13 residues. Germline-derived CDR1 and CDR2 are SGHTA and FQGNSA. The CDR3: CASSGTSFTEQYF. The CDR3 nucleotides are TGTGCCAGCAGCGGGACTAGTTTCACCGAGCAGTACTTC.

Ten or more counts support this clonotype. CDR3 bases: TGTGCCAGCAGCTTGGAGGCAGGGAGCTCCTACGAGCAGTACTTC. The encoded protein is CASSLEAGSSYEQYF. The genes are TRBV5-5 and TRBJ2-7; either TRBD1 or TRBD2 may fit D (5 bases each). CDR1 SGHKS and CDR2 YYEKEE come from the germline V gene (reference sequence). Trimming cost V 0 bases and J 0 bases, with 10 bases left between them. The CDR3 contains 15 residues.